The T cell receptor (beta chain) described here comes from a study of PD-L1 blockade in urothelial cancer. Turning to the study itself: Analyses used blood from 3 weeks (second dose) and 6 weeks after treatment start.

For this clone: What it binds is not known.

Broader study findings: Durable-benefit patients expanded tumor-associated blood clones more at 3 weeks.

Some clones are missing from TCRdb's copy, which holds only in-frame ones; the method was immunoSEQ multiplex PCR. The sample includes some 110,000 clones, approximately 90% seen only once; the top ten take under 5%. Trimming cost V 4 bases and J 4 bases; bases outside gene matches: 7. This CDR3 spans 16 amino acids. The germline V gene encodes CDR1 SGHRS and CDR2 YFSETQ. This sample's time point: peripheral blood 6 weeks after treatment start. Each patient supplied 1 to 8 pretreatment and on-treatment samples. The rearrangement joins TRBV5-1 to TRBJ2-5; 13 nucleotides align to TRBD2. The material sequenced was PBMCs, taken around atezolizumab (anti-PD-L1) treatment. The sequence derives from a man aged 55-75 years with urothelial cancer. Here the CDR3 DNA reads TGCGCCAGCAGCATAGGACTAGCGGGAGTAATAGAGACCCAGTACTTC. Its protein product is CASSIGLAGVIETQYF. Full variable domain (outside the CDR3, taken from reference TRBV5-1 and TRBJ2-5): KAGVTQTPRYLIKTRGQQVTLSCSPISGHRSVSWYQQTPGQGLQFLFEYFSETQRNKGNFPGRFSGRQFSNSRSEMNVSTLELGDSALYLCASSIGLAGVIETQYFGPGTRLLVL.